What follows are 16 T cell receptor beta chains derived from one specimen sequenced in a study of shared clonotypes between healthy human individuals. Sequencing used immunoSEQ multiplex PCR; TCRdb keeps in-frame clones, though not all of them. This repertoire shows roughly 450,000 clones, 79% found once; its top ten account for 13%. The sequenced sample consisted of PBMCs. Receptors were obtained from a woman between 40 and 55 years old in good health. Some clones in this sample may be carry-over from other donors' samples.

This clone was seen a handful of times. The rearrangement uses TRBV10-3 and TRBJ1-5; D gene unclear. The CDR3 has 12 residues. Germline CDR1 and CDR2: ENHRY and SYGVKD. V lost 10 bases and J 3 bases, leaving 10 bases between the germline ends. The CDR3 spells CATSHLNQPQHF. CDR3 nucleotide sequence: TGTGCCACCTCACACCTCAATCAGCCCCAGCATTTT.

CDR3 sequence (DNA): TGTGCCAGCAGCCTGGTCCCAGATACGCAGTATTTT. Encoded protein: CASSLVPDTQYF. This chain links TRBV7-9 with TRBJ2-3; the D is unclear. The CDR3 totals 12 residues. CDR1 and CDR2 from the germline V gene are SEHNR and FQNEAQ (reference sequence). Deletions cut 5 bases from V and 4 bases from J, with 7 bases between.

The chain links TRBV5-1 to TRBJ1-5; unclear D gene. This CDR3 has 15 amino acids. Looked up from germline, CDR1 is SGHRS and CDR2 is YFSETQ. V lost 4 bases and J 7 bases, leaving 18 bases between the germline ends. The CDR3 bases are TGCGCCAGCAGCCCCGACGGGGAGAGTAGCCAGCCCCAGCATTTT. Protein sequence: CASSPDGESSQPQHF.

The chain carries TRBV5-1 and TRBJ2-1; 10 bases agree with TRBD2. CDR1 and CDR2 from the germline V gene are SGHRS and YFSETQ. V lost 4 bases to trimming and J lost 2 bases; unmatched junction nucleotides: 6. The CDR3 loop spans 16 amino acids. In nucleotides, the CDR3 is TGCGCCAGCAGCCCCCTAGCGGGAGAGGCCTACAATGAGCAGTTCTTC. It yields the protein CASSPLAGEAYNEQFF.

The V and J genes are TRBV18 and TRBJ2-1; 9 bases line up with TRBD1. The V and J ends lost 3 bases and 7 bases, in that order; junction bases with no gene match: 7. CDR1 and CDR2 from the germline V gene are KGHSH and LQKENI. The CDR3 covers 15 residues. The CDR3 coding sequence is TGTGCCAGCTCACCGTTACAGGGGGCTAGAAATGAGCAGTTCTTC. This sequence encodes CASSPLQGARNEQFF. The full variable domain, its missing parts supplied by reference TRBV18 and TRBJ2-1, is NAGVMQNPRHLVRRRGQEARLRCSPMKGHSHVYWYRQLPEEGLKFMVYLQKENIIDESGMPKERFSAEFPKEGPSILRIQQVVRGDSAAYFCASSPLQGARNEQFFGPGTRLTVL.

The V and J genes are TRBV4-1 and TRBJ1-4; TRBD1 is a possible D gene (6 bases). The CDR3 length is 16 residues. Trimming removed 0 bases at V and 7 bases at J, with 15 bases between. Looked up from germline, CDR1 is MGHRA and CDR2 is YSYEKL. CDR3 nucleotide sequence: TGCGCCAGCAGCCAAGACGCAGAGGGGGGGGGTGAAAAACTGTTTTTT. It specifies CASSQDAEGGGEKLFF.

The chain employs TRBV18 and TRBJ1-3; tentative D call: TRBD1 (5 bases). This CDR3 contains 17 residues. The V gene's germline CDR1 is KGHSH and CDR2 LQKENI. Trimming took 3 bases from V and 2 from J, leaving 17 bases between them. The CDR3 DNA follows: TGTGCCAGCTCACCCGAGATCACGGGCAGGGCTGGAAACACCATATATTTT. As protein: CASSPEITGRAGNTIYF. Complete variable domain (other parts from reference TRBV18 and TRBJ1-3): NAGVMQNPRHLVRRRGQEARLRCSPMKGHSHVYWYRQLPEEGLKFMVYLQKENIIDESGMPKERFSAEFPKEGPSILRIQQVVRGDSAAYFCASSPEITGRAGNTIYFGEGSWLTVV.

V and J are TRBV9 and TRBJ2-1, with TRBD2 matching over 14 bases. Germline V gives CDR1 SGDLS, CDR2 YYNGEE. V lost 2 bases to trimming and J lost 8 bases; unmatched junction nucleotides: 3. The CDR3 has 15 residues. The CDR3 DNA follows: TGTGCCAGCAGCGTCGGGGGACTAGCGGGAGATGAGCAGTTCTTC. Translated, it gives CASSVGGLAGDEQFF.

The chain recombines TRBV29-1 with TRBJ2-7, with 8 bases aligning to TRBD1. V trimming: 1 base; J trimming: 2 bases; junction bases outside the gene matches: 1. The CDR3 totals 13 residues. CDR1 and CDR2 from the germline V gene are SQVTM and ANQGSEA. The CDR3 DNA sequence: TGCAGCGTTGAAGGACAGGGGACCTACGAGCAGTACTTC. Its translation: CSVEGQGTYEQYF.

The chain links TRBV19 to TRBJ2-7; 16 nucleotides match TRBD2. This CDR3 has 16 residues. Looked up from germline, CDR1 is LNHDA and CDR2 is SQIVND (reference sequence). V shed 5 bases and J 6 bases; nucleotides not matched to a gene: 7. The CDR3, as DNA: TGTGCCAGTAGTTCAGGGACTAGCGGGAGGGCCTCCGAGCAGTACTTC. Its protein product is CASSSGTSGRASEQYF.

The chain employs TRBV7-2 and TRBJ1-2; TRBD1 agrees at 7 bases. After removal of 1 base from V and 8 bases from J, the junction contained 4 bases not matched to a gene. The length of the CDR3 is 13 residues. The germline gives CDR1 SGHTA, CDR2 FQGNSA. CDR3 residues: CASSLGRGGGYTF. CDR3 sequence (DNA): TGTGCCAGCAGCTTAGGCAGGGGGGGAGGCTACACCTTC.

The chain employs TRBV2 and TRBJ2-7; TRBD2 might be the D (6 bases). Germline-derived CDR1 and CDR2 are SNHLY and FYNNEI. The ends were cut back, 7 bases at V and 3 bases at J, with 22 bases in the middle. The CDR3 length is 16 residues. The CDR3 nucleotides read TGTGCCAGCACCCGGGAGAGGCAGACCTACGGCTACGAGCAGTACTTC. This translates into CASTRERQTYGYEQYF.

There are a few counts of this clone. J is TRBJ1-1 and V is TRBV18; no definite D call. Trimming stripped 1 base from V and 7 bases from J, with 13 bases between. Germline CDR1 and CDR2: KGHSH and LQKENI. The CDR3 is 14 amino acids. CDR3 bases: TGTGCCAGCTCACCACAGATAGATTTGAATGAAGCTTTCTTT. Protein sequence: CASSPQIDLNEAFF.

Concerning this clone itself: The junction shows a germline mismatch at one end, possibly a read error. In DNA form, the CDR3 reads TGCGCCAGCAGCTTGGCAGGGAGGGAAGGTTTGGCCCAATTC. This codes for CASSLAGREGLAQF. The chain joins TRBV5-1 to TRBJ1-2, with D possibly TRBD1 on 5 matching bases. Germline lookup yields CDR1 SGHRS and CDR2 YFSETQ. CDR3 length: 14 amino acids.

The gene calls are TRBV7-9 and TRBJ2-7, with TRBD1 as a possible D gene (7 bases). The germline V gene has CDR1 SEHNR and CDR2 FQNEAQ (reference sequence). The CDR3 has 14 residues. Between the trimmed V and J ends, which lost 5 bases and 5 bases, there was a span of 16 bases. DNA of the CDR3: TGTGCCAGCAGCCAGGGGGGCCCCCGAGACGAGCAGTACTTC. It translates to CASSQGGPRDEQYF.

This clone was counted between two and nine times. The chain is built from TRBV7-9 and TRBJ1-2; TRBD1 is a possible D gene (5 bases). V was cut by 5 bases and J by 2 bases, with 12 bases left in between. CDR3 length: 14 residues. The germline gives CDR1 SEHNR, CDR2 FQNEAQ (reference sequence). The CDR3 DNA is TGTGCCAGCAGCCTAGGGGTGGGAAACTATGGCTACACCTTC. Its translation is CASSLGVGNYGYTF.